This record looks at one T cell receptor beta chain sequence and its context. Its antigen is currently unknown. With a much larger clone just one base away, this may be a read error. The source of the sample is a study of T cell repertoires in cytomegalovirus infection. Study-level information: Public TCR beta signatures were indicative of both CMV infection and a matching HLA type.

The study's findings and limits: In two of eight donors, the top clonotype was HLA-C-restricted CMV-specific. The cumulative frequency of public TCR beta families distinguished individuals who carried CMV together with the relevant HLA.

Germline CDR1 SEHNR, CDR2 FQNEAQ (reference sequence). The CDR3 has 12 amino acids. V dropped 6 bases and J dropped 2 bases, with 5 bases sitting between them. In TCRdb, the reads were re-called with MiXCR into one record per CDR3 protein. The table has approximately 500,000 distinct CDR3 sequences, approximately 17% seen once. The source of this sequence is a human donor in good health (CMV status not recorded). Some clones in this sample may be carry-over from other donors' samples. The V gene is TRBV7-9, the J gene TRBJ2-1; D unclear. Sequenced: CD8+ T cells from PBMCs. CDR3 sequence (DNA): TGTGCCAGCAGGCCTACCTACAATGAGCAGTTCTTC. Translated, it gives CASRPTYNEQFF.